This is a list of T cell receptor beta chains from one sample in a study of T cell changes during pregnancy in multiple sclerosis. TCRdb's copy holds only in-frame clones and misses some; the assay was immunoSEQ multiplex PCR. The sample lists around 88,000 clones; roughly 92% were seen once. The source was peripheral blood, collected in the first trimester of pregnancy. The receptors come from a female donor with multiple sclerosis, enrolled in a pregnancy study. Both conserved end residues are part of each CDR3. The order of the fields is CDR3 DNA, CDR3 protein, D gene, CDR3 length, J gene, V gene, clone size. A D gene is named only where the DNA matches it firmly. A clone size is listed for some rows: how often the clone was seen (once, few, many), or a class if it is expanded.

TGTGCCACCAGCACTCCGGGGGGCTACAATGAGCAGTTCTTC | CATSTPGGYNEQFF | TRBD2 | 14 | TRBJ2-1 | TRBV15 | NA
TGTGCCAGCAGCTTGGGACAGGGGGCAGGAAGCACTGAAGCTTTCTTT | CASSLGQGAGSTEAFF | TRBD1 | 16 | TRBJ1-1 | TRBV5-6 | NA
TGTGCCAGCAGCCACGGAGGGGGCAGAGGGGGGGAGACCCAGTACTTC | CASSHGGGRGGETQYF | NA | 16 | TRBJ2-5 | TRBV2 | NA
TGTGCCAGCAGCTTGACAGGAAGGATGGCAACTAATGAAAAACTGTTTTTT | CASSLTGRMATNEKLFF | NA | 17 | TRBJ1-4 | TRBV9 | NA
TGTGCCAGCAGCGTAGAAGACAGCTATGGCTACACCTTC | CASSVEDSYGYTF | NA | 13 | TRBJ1-2 | TRBV9 | once
TGTGCCAGTAGTGTCCTGGAGAGAAATCAGCCCCAGCATTTT | CASSVLERNQPQHF | NA | 14 | TRBJ1-5 | TRBV19 | NA
TGTGCCAGCAGCTTGCAACTAGACTATGGCTACACCTTC | CASSLQLDYGYTF | NA | 13 | TRBJ1-2 | TRBV5-4 | NA
TGTGCCAGCAGCTTGAATCCCAGTACAGCGGGATCCTACAATGAGCAGTTCTTC | CASSLNPSTAGSYNEQFF | TRBD2 | 18 | TRBJ2-1 | TRBV5-4 | NA
TGTGCCAGCAGCCCTCTGACAGGGGCTGGAAACACCATATATTTT | CASSPLTGAGNTIYF | TRBD1 | 15 | TRBJ1-3 | TRBV7-2 | medium-sized
TGTGCCTGGGGACAGGGAGTCGAAAAACTGTTTTTT | CAWGQGVEKLFF | TRBD1 | 12 | TRBJ1-4 | TRBV30 | NA
TGTGCCAGCAGTTTCGAGCACACCGGGGAGCTGTTTTTT | CASSFEHTGELFF | NA | 13 | TRBJ2-2 | TRBV27 | NA
TGTGCCAGCAGTGACCCCGGGACAGGGGATCCTGAAGCTTTCTTT | CASSDPGTGDPEAFF | TRBD1 | 15 | TRBJ1-1 | TRBV6-6 | once
TGTGCCAGCAGTTTATTCCGGCTAGCGGGAAACAATGAGCAGTTCTTC | CASSLFRLAGNNEQFF | TRBD2 | 16 | TRBJ2-1 | TRBV27 | NA
TGTGCCAGCAGTAGTAGGGGATACGAGCAGTACTTC | CASSSRGYEQYF | NA | 12 | TRBJ2-7 | TRBV6-5 | NA
TGTGCCAGCAGTGAAGGAGGGGGTAATTCACCCCTCCACTTT | CASSEGGGNSPLHF | NA | 14 | TRBJ1-6 | TRBV6-1 | many
TGCAGCGTTGCCGGACAGGGGAGAAATGAGCAGTTCTTC | CSVAGQGRNEQFF | TRBD1 | 13 | TRBJ2-1 | TRBV29-1 | NA
TGTGCCAGCAGCTTAACTTCCGTAAATACGCAGTATTTT | CASSLTSVNTQYF | NA | 13 | TRBJ2-3 | TRBV7-2 | NA
TGTGCCAGCAAACAGGGTGGGCGGGAGACCCAGTACTTC | CASKQGGRETQYF | NA | 13 | TRBJ2-5 | TRBV6-1 | NA
TGTGCCAGCACCAGCAGGGGTGAGCAGTACTTC | CASTSRGEQYF | NA | 11 | TRBJ2-7 | TRBV28 | NA
TGTGCCAGCAGTTATACTACCCACCGGGAGCAGTTCTTC | CASSYTTHREQFF | NA | 13 | TRBJ2-1 | TRBV28 | NA
TGTGCCAGCAGCTTAACGGGAGGGCCGGTTGCGTACAATGAGCAGTTCTTC | CASSLTGGPVAYNEQFF | TRBD2 | 17 | TRBJ2-1 | TRBV7-3 | NA
TGTGCCAGCGACAGGAACACTGAAGCTTTCTTT | CASDRNTEAFF | NA | 11 | TRBJ1-1 | TRBV6-1 | once
TGTGCCAGCAGCACGTATCCGGGACAGCTTAATGAAAAACTGTTTTTT | CASSTYPGQLNEKLFF | NA | 16 | TRBJ1-4 | TRBV21-1 | NA
TGTGCCAGCAGAACCAAGGGGATCTACCCTACCGAGCAGTACTTC | CASRTKGIYPTEQYF | NA | 15 | TRBJ2-7 | TRBV6-5 | NA
TGTGCCAGCAGCTCGGGGGGTGGGGGCTACGAGCAGTACTTC | CASSSGGGGYEQYF | TRBD2 | 14 | TRBJ2-7 | TRBV11-2 | NA
TGTGCCAGCAGTAACTCCGGGACAGGAGCCTTCTACGAGCAGTACTTC | CASSNSGTGAFYEQYF | TRBD1 | 16 | TRBJ2-7 | TRBV6-5 | NA
TGTGCCAGCAGTGAGCGGACATCAAGCAATCAGCCCCAGCATTTT | CASSERTSSNQPQHF | NA | 15 | TRBJ1-5 | TRBV2 | NA
TGTGCCAGCAGTGGACAGGGTGGTTATGGCTACACCTTC | CASSGQGGYGYTF | TRBD1 | 13 | TRBJ1-2 | TRBV6-5 | NA
TGCAGCGTTGATACAGGGAAGAACGGGGAGCTGTTTTTT | CSVDTGKNGELFF | NA | 13 | TRBJ2-2 | TRBV29-1 | NA
TGCGCCAGCAGCCAAGATAATTCGGGGAACACTGAAGCTTTCTTT | CASSQDNSGNTEAFF | NA | 15 | TRBJ1-1 | TRBV4-1 | NA
TGTGCCAGCAGTTTAGGGGGGGTAGCGGGAAATTACAATGAGCAGTTCTTC | CASSLGGVAGNYNEQFF | TRBD2 | 17 | TRBJ2-1 | TRBV28 | NA
TGTGCCAGTAGTTTTACACAGAACACTGAAGCTTTCTTT | CASSFTQNTEAFF | NA | 13 | TRBJ1-1 | TRBV19 | NA
TGTGCCAGCACTCCCAACAGTGACACCGGGGAGCTGTTTTTT | CASTPNSDTGELFF | NA | 14 | TRBJ2-2 | TRBV27 | NA
TGTGCCAGCAGCGGGGACAGGGGGAACACTGAAGCTTTCTTT | CASSGDRGNTEAFF | TRBD1 | 14 | TRBJ1-1 | TRBV5-6 | NA
TGTGCCAGCAGCTTAGGTTCTAGCGGGGGGGCCCAGGGTGAGCAGTTCTTC | CASSLGSSGGAQGEQFF | TRBD2 | 17 | TRBJ2-1 | TRBV7-2 | NA
TGTGCCAGCTCACAATCGGGACAGGGCAATTCACCCCTCCACTTT | CASSQSGQGNSPLHF | TRBD1 | 15 | TRBJ1-6 | TRBV18 | NA
TGTGCCAGCAGCGTAGAAGCGGGAGGCTCCGAGCAGTACTTC | CASSVEAGGSEQYF | TRBD2 | 14 | TRBJ2-7 | TRBV9 | NA
TGCAGCGTTCGGACAGACTATAATTCACCCCTCCACTTT | CSVRTDYNSPLHF | NA | 13 | TRBJ1-6 | TRBV29-1 | NA
TGTGCCAGCAGCAATCCTGAGAGGGGGCTTGGAAACACCATATATTTT | CASSNPERGLGNTIYF | TRBD1 | 16 | TRBJ1-3 | TRBV11-3 | NA
TGTGCCAGCAGCTGGGCACTGGCGGGAGGGCCTAATGAGCAGTTCTTC | CASSWALAGGPNEQFF | TRBD2 | 16 | TRBJ2-1 | TRBV5-4 | NA
TGTGCCAGCAGCTCACACAGGGGGCCCCTCTCCTACGAGCAGTACTTC | CASSSHRGPLSYEQYF | TRBD1 | 16 | TRBJ2-7 | TRBV7-9 | NA
TGTGCCAGCAGCGCCCCGAAGATTGGGACAGGGGGAGAGACCCAGTACTTC | CASSAPKIGTGGETQYF | TRBD1 | 17 | TRBJ2-5 | TRBV9 | NA
TGTGCCAGCAGCCGCGACAGACGTTCACCCCTCCACTTT | CASSRDRRSPLHF | NA | 13 | TRBJ1-6 | TRBV5-6 | NA
TGTGCCAGCAGCATCTCGGACAGGGAAGCTTTCTTT | CASSISDREAFF | TRBD1 | 12 | TRBJ1-1 | TRBV7-2 | few
TGTGCCAGCTCCCCCAACAGGGGTTCCTACGAGCAGTACTTC | CASSPNRGSYEQYF | TRBD1 | 14 | TRBJ2-7 | TRBV18 | NA
TGTGCCAGCAGCTTAGATCTTTTTACAGAATCTAACTATGGCTACACCTTC | CASSLDLFTESNYGYTF | NA | 17 | TRBJ1-2 | TRBV11-3 | NA